This entry lists 8 T cell receptor beta chains sequenced from one sample in a study of human CD8 memory T cell subsets. UMI-labeled 5' RACE was used, and it produced the TCR beta libraries. TCRdb re-called the 5' RACE reads, yielding one record per CDR3 amino acid sequence without DNA. Its table records roughly 10,000 distinct CDR3 sequences. The sequencing sample was made of CD8+ T cells from PBMCs. The receptors here all came from a human donor in good health.

This chain connects TRBV4-1 to TRBJ2-7; with no DNA, the TCRdb D assignment of TRBD1 cannot be verified. The length of the CDR3 is 13 residues. From germline, CDR1 is MGHRA and CDR2 YSYEKL. The CDR3 here is CASSQVGGGEQYF.

The V gene is TRBV7-6, the J gene TRBJ2-1; TCRdb indicates TRBD2, and absent DNA this call remains unverified. Germline CDR1 and CDR2: SGHVS and FNYEAQ. This CDR3 spans 15 amino acids. The CDR3 reads CASSLAGTSGNEQFF.

The V and J genes are TRBV21-1 and TRBJ2-3; TCRdb's D call, TRBD1, is unchecked because there is no DNA. TRBV21-1 is a known pseudogene. This CDR3 has 16 residues. This CDR3 is CASSTGQGALPDTQYF.

V usage is TRBV19 and J usage is TRBJ2-3; the D gene TCRdb calls, TRBD2, cannot be checked with no DNA. This CDR3 comprises 16 residues. Germline CDR1 and CDR2: LNHDA and SQIVND (reference sequence). The CDR3 loop is CASSILAGGSTDTQYF.

The rearrangement joins TRBV20-1 to TRBJ2-1; the TCRdb D gene call, TRBD2, has no DNA to confirm it. The CDR3 consists of 15 residues. The V gene's germline CDR1 is DFQATT and CDR2 SNEGSKA (reference sequence). The CDR3 loop reads CSASEVDKSLNEQFF.

This clonotype is labeled medium-sized (0.01 to 0.1%) based on frequency. This chain uses TRBV4-1 with TRBJ1-2; TCRdb calls TRBD1, which cannot be checked without DNA. The CDR3 runs 14 residues. Germline CDR1 MGHRA, CDR2 YSYEKL. CDR3 residues: CASSQVRGDYGYTF.

This clonotype is deemed medium-sized by its frequency. The rearrangement uses TRBV29-1 and TRBJ1-1; TCRdb selects TRBD1, and the lack of DNA leaves this call unchecked. Per germline, CDR1 SQVTM and CDR2 ANQGSEA. The CDR3 runs 11 residues. The CDR3 loop reads CSVHRDTEAFF. The full variable domain, with the rest looked up from reference TRBV29-1 and TRBJ1-1, is SAVISQKPSRDICQRGTSLTIQCQVDSQVTMMFWYRQQPGQSLTLIATANQGSEATYESGFVIDKFPISRPNLTFSTLTVSNMSPEDSSIYLCSVHRDTEAFFGQGTRLTVV.

The chain combines TRBV7-8 with TRBJ2-2. Germline assignment: CDR1 SGHVS and CDR2 FQNEAQ. This CDR3 comprises 13 residues. CDR3 amino acids: CASSLREVGELFF.